This T cell receptor beta chain came from a study of T cell changes during pregnancy in multiple sclerosis. V was cut by 6 bases and J by 8 bases, with 16 bases left in between. CDR3 size: 14 residues. From germline, CDR1 is MDHEN and CDR2 SYDVKM. Libraries were prepared by immunoSEQ multiplex PCR; TCRdb keeps only in-frame clonotypes and omits some of them. Among about 67,000 clones listed, 75% to 95% were seen once. Sequences were derived from peripheral blood, sampled in the first trimester of pregnancy. The receptor's source is a female donor with multiple sclerosis, enrolled in a pregnancy study. The chain is built from TRBV28 and TRBJ1-4; D may be TRBD1 (5 bases). The DNA for the CDR3 is TGTGCCAGCAGACCGAACGGGGGGTCGGAAAAACTGTTTTTT. It yields the protein CASRPNGGSEKLFF.